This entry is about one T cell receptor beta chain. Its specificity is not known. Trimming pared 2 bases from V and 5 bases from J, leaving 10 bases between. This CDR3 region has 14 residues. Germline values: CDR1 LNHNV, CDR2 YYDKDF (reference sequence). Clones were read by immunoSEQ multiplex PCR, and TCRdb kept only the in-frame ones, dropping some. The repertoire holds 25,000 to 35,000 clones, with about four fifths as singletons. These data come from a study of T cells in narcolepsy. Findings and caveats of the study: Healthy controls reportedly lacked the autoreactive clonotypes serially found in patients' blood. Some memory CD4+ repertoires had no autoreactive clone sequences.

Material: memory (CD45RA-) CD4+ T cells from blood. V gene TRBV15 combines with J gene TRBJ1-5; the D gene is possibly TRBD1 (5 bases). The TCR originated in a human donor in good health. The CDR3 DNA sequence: TGTGCCACCAGCAGATTGGGGGGAGATCAGCCCCAGCATTTT. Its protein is CATSRLGGDQPQHF.